In its sample, the clone carrying this T cell receptor beta chain was seen once. This entry belongs to a study of blood T cell repertoires in COVID-19. The authors' processing: Reference gene primers were amplified, and this amplification served to estimate nucleated cell counts. Profiled with immunoSEQ multiplex PCR; TCRdb holds only in-frame clones, not every one. V, J and clone size were drawn from that table, and D and trimming were deduced from the DNA. Among almost 45,000 clones listed, roughly 68% were seen once. Germline V gives CDR1 LNHNV, CDR2 YYDKDF (reference sequence). Between the trimmed V and J ends, which lost 4 bases and 5 bases, there was a span of 8 bases. The CDR3 is 12 residues long.

The receptor's source is a man older than 75 with acute or convalescent COVID-19. Sequencing was carried out using peripheral blood. The gene calls are TRBV15 and TRBJ2-5; D call uncertain. DNA for the CDR3: TGTGCCACCAGCACCCTTTCCGAGACCCAGTACTTC. This sequence encodes CATSTLSETQYF.